This T cell receptor beta chain was found in a study of T-cell memory formation after mild COVID-19. On the study more broadly: Clustering of TCRs was largely donor specific. Study-level findings and limits: Later expanders leaned CD4+, whereas day 15 to 85 contracting clones were balanced CD4/CD8. Memory cells collected pre-infection included some clones that later responded, suggesting cross-reactive memory joined.

A 5'RACE reaction primed in the constant segment made cDNA libraries of TCR alpha and TCR beta, and these carried sample barcodes and UMIs. In TCRdb, the 5' RACE reads were re-called with MiXCR into one record per CDR3 protein. This sample carries about 360,000 distinct CDR3 sequences, approximately 12% of them seen once, and the ten largest clones take roughly 23%. As concerns this clonotype: Antigen: not known.

The V gene end was trimmed by 3 bases and the J gene end by 8 bases; junction bases not matched to a gene: 18. The CDR3 length is 18 residues. Per the germline V gene, CDR1 is SGHRS and CDR2 is YFSETQ. The V and J genes are TRBV5-1 and TRBJ2-5; 11 bases align to TRBD2. The material sequenced was PBMCs or a T cell subset sorted from them (not recorded which). This TCR was recovered from a man aged 18 to 35 who had mild COVID-19 (a few samples of this study predate the infection). Cell type and time point are not known. This CDR3 is CASSSTSGGRAGGGTQYF. DNA for the CDR3: TGCGCCAGCAGCTCTACTAGCGGGGGCCGCGCCGGGGGTGGTACCCAGTACTTC.